A single sample is the source of the 32 T cell receptor beta chains below, sequenced in a study of blood T cells in healthy people across ages. Combining a sample-barcoded 5' primer with a J-beta primer mix, a second PCR ran for roughly 7 to 12 cycles. TCRdb reprocessed the 5' RACE reads with MiXCR, giving one entry per CDR3 protein. The table records approximately 1,100,000 distinct CDR3 sequences, 45% of them present only once. The sample comprised blood. Every receptor here comes from a woman aged 55-69 years in good health.

The J gene is TRBJ2-7, the V gene TRBV6-1; 7 bases align to TRBD2. The length of the CDR3 is 14 residues. After removal of 1 base from V and 2 bases from J, the junction contained 2 bases not matched to a gene. CDR1 is MNHNS, CDR2 SASEGT, per germline. The CDR3 loop is CASSEERGTYEQYF. Written as DNA, the CDR3 is TGTGCCAGCAGTGAAGAGCGGGGTACCTACGAGCAGTACTTC.

This clonotype was observed a single time. At one end the junction does not follow the germline gene, possibly because of a read error. This chain links TRBV6-5 with TRBJ2-1, with D unresolved. There are 14 residues in the CDR3. Germline assignment: CDR1 MNHEY and CDR2 SVGAGI. The CDR3 reads CASSYLGSYNKQFF. CDR3 coding DNA: TGTGCCAGCAGTTATCTGGGGTCCTACAATAAGCAGTTCTTC.

This clonotype was found a few times. This rearrangement joins TRBV12-3 or TRBV12-4 to TRBJ1-1; TRBD1 matches 9 bases. There are 14 residues in the CDR3. The J segment lost 11 bases and the V segment lost 6 bases, leaving 13 bases of the junction unmatched. The CDR3 spells CASRSSTGGGGAFF. The CDR3 DNA is TGTGCCAGCAGGTCCTCAACAGGGGGCGGAGGCGCTTTCTTT.

The CDR3 DNA sequence: TGTGCCAGCAGCGTAGGCCCGGGAGGGAGCACAGATACGCAGTATTTT. Encoded protein: CASSVGPGGSTDTQYF. This chain links TRBV9 with TRBJ2-3, with 8 positions matching TRBD2. The length of the CDR3 is 16 residues. J gave up 0 bases and V 0 bases, and 3 bases lay outside the gene matches. Germline CDR1 is SGDLS and CDR2 is YYNGEE.

This clonotype was counted at least ten times. The V and J genes are TRBV5-6 and TRBJ2-5, with 8 bases matching TRBD1. Per germline, CDR1 SGHDT and CDR2 YYEEEE. The CDR3 has 16 residues. V shed 1 base and J 5 bases; nucleotides not matched to a gene: 10. CDR3 in DNA: TGTGCCAGCAGCTTGATGACAGGGGTTTGGGAGGAGACCCAGTACTTC. Its protein is CASSLMTGVWEETQYF.

V and J are TRBV5-6 and TRBJ2-1; 8 bases match TRBD2. V dropped 0 bases and J dropped 15; count of bases not matched to a gene: 11. Germline values: CDR1 SGHDT, CDR2 YYEEEE. The CDR3 consists of 14 residues. This chain's CDR3 is CASSLEGLAFFPFF. DNA for the CDR3: TGTGCCAGCAGCTTGGAAGGACTAGCCTTCTTCCCGTTCTTC.

V is TRBV5-1 and J is TRBJ2-4; TRBD2 matches 15 bases. The CDR3 is 20 residues long. Germline values: CDR1 SGHRS, CDR2 YFSETQ. The V and J ends lost 4 bases and 3 bases, in that order; junction bases with no gene match: 14. The CDR3 DNA sequence: TGCGCCAGCAGCGCGGGAGGGGGACTAGCGGGAGGATATGTCAAAAACATTCAGTACTTC. It is translated as CASSAGGGLAGGYVKNIQYF.

The chain couples TRBV5-1 to TRBJ1-2; D is unclear. The V end was cut by 4 bases, the J end by 4 bases, with 17 bases between. CDR3 length: 15 residues. Germline loops: CDR1 SGHRS, CDR2 YFSETQ. This CDR3 is CASSPETGPIYGYTF. The CDR3 nucleotides are TGCGCCAGCAGCCCAGAGACCGGGCCCATCTATGGCTACACCTTC.

The chain joins TRBV14 to TRBJ2-7, with TRBD1 matching over 9 bases. CDR1 is SGHDN, CDR2 FVKESK, per germline. The J segment lost 0 bases and the V segment lost 0 bases, leaving 3 bases of the junction unmatched. This CDR3 has 16 residues. This chain's CDR3 is CASSQEGTGYSYEQYF. The CDR3 DNA reads as TGTGCCAGCAGCCAAGAAGGGACAGGGTACTCCTACGAGCAGTACTTC. Full variable domain (missing parts from reference TRBV14 and TRBJ2-7): EAGVTQFPSHSVIEKGQTVTLRCDPISGHDNLYWYRRVMGKEIKFLLHFVKESKQDESGMPNNRFLAERTGGTYSTLKVQPAELEDSGVYFCASSQEGTGYSYEQYFGPGTRLTVT.

The rearrangement uses TRBV7-8 and TRBJ2-7; 10 nucleotides match TRBD2. This CDR3 has 16 amino acids. V lost 5 bases to trimming and J lost 0 bases; unmatched junction nucleotides: 7. Germline CDR1 reads SGHVS; CDR2 reads FQNEAQ. CDR3 bases: TGTGCCAGCAGCAACCGTAGCGGGAGGAGCTCCTACGAGCAGTACTTC. Its translation: CASSNRSGRSSYEQYF.

This clonotype was picked up a small number of times. The chain has TRBV6-5 and TRBJ2-5, with a possible D match to TRBD1 (6 bases). Gene TRBJ2-7 matches the end of the DNA better, so the J call may be wrong. CDR3 size: 15 residues. Germline CDR1 MNHEY, CDR2 SVGAGI. The DNA for the CDR3 is TGTGCCAGCAGTTATTCGGGACAAGGTACCTACGAGCAGTACTTC. Amino acid sequence: CASSYSGQGTYEQYF.

This clonotype was seen a few times. CDR3 protein: CASGWGAGTGELFF. The CDR3 DNA reads TGTGCCAGCGGGTGGGGCGCGGGCACCGGGGAGCTGTTTTTT. J is TRBJ2-2 and V is TRBV2; D possibly matches TRBD1 or TRBD2 (5 bases each). Trimming left V 8 bases short and J 4 bases short, with 14 bases between. CDR3 length equals 14 residues. CDR1 and CDR2 from the germline V gene are SNHLY and FYNNEI.

This clonotype occurred many times. The chain is built from TRBV29-1 and TRBJ2-1, with TRBD2 matching 9 bases. The germline CDR1 and CDR2 sequences are SQVTM and ANQGSEA. V shed 4 bases and J 7 bases; nucleotides not matched to a gene: 11. The CDR3 is 15 residues long. The CDR3, as DNA: TGCAGCGTTGCCGTTTTAGCGGGAGTCTCAAATGAGCAGTTCTTC. This encodes CSVAVLAGVSNEQFF.

This clonotype was seen only a few times. The chain joins TRBV20-1 to TRBJ2-3; TRBD2 is a possible D gene (6 bases). V lost 5 bases and J lost 2, with 14 bases in between. Germline values: CDR1 DFQATT, CDR2 SNEGSKA (reference sequence). The CDR3 has 14 amino acids. CDR3 bases: TGCAGTGCTTTCGGGCAGGACTACACAGATACGCAGTATTTT. Amino acids: CSAFGQDYTDTQYF.

For this clonotype: Being one base from a much bigger clone, this may be a read error. The CDR3: CASSSSTSDFAAKNIQYF. The DNA for the CDR3 is TGTGCCAGCAGTTCATCCACCAGTGACTTTGCAGCCAAAAACATTCAGTACTTC. The J gene is TRBJ2-4, the V gene TRBV6-2 or TRBV6-3; no definite D call. This CDR3 is built from 18 residues. CDR1 and CDR2 (germline): MNHEY, SVGEGT. The V gene lost 4 bases and the J gene lost 0 bases, with 19 bases spanning the gap.

The table lists this clonotype with a few counts. V usage is TRBV12-3 or TRBV12-4 and J usage is TRBJ1-6; D gene unclear. Trimming removed 2 bases from V and 5 bases from J, with 7 bases in between. The CDR3 totals 14 residues. CDR3 in amino acids: CASSLRQNNSPLHF. CDR3 nucleotides: TGTGCCAGCAGTTTACGTCAGAATAATTCACCCCTCCACTTT.

This clonotype came up a few times. The chain combines TRBV6-1 with TRBJ2-4; 11 bases are a match to TRBD2. The J call is doubtful: the DNA matches TRBJ2-7 better. This CDR3 region has 16 residues. Looked up from germline, CDR1 is MNHNS and CDR2 is SASEGT. CDR3 sequence (DNA): TGTGCCAGCAGTGGCAGGACTAGCGGGCTCCCGATCGAGCAGTACTTC. Its translation: CASSGRTSGLPIEQYF.

The chain has TRBV28 and TRBJ2-7, with 10 bases lining up with TRBD2. V dropped 7 bases and J dropped 2; count of bases not matched to a gene: 8. The CDR3 is 15 amino acids. CDR1 is MDHEN and CDR2 is SYDVKM in the germline V gene. The CDR3 DNA reads TGTGCCAGCACCCCTAGCGGGAGCCGGACCTACGAGCAGTACTTC. Translating it yields CASTPSGSRTYEQYF.

The chain joins TRBV12-3 or TRBV12-4 to TRBJ1-2; 7 nucleotides agree with TRBD1. Trimming took 5 bases from V and 5 from J; bases not matched to a gene: 8. The CDR3 is made up of 14 amino acids. DNA for the CDR3: TGTGCCAGCAGTGGAACCGGGACAGCTTATGGCTACACCTTC. Protein product: CASSGTGTAYGYTF.

The chain has TRBV20-1 and TRBJ2-3, with D uncertain. CDR3 length: 15 amino acids. The germline V gene has CDR1 DFQATT and CDR2 SNEGSKA (reference sequence). CDR3 sequence reads: CRSQKNRRSTDTQYF. In DNA, the CDR3 is TGCAGGTCCCAGAAGAATAGGCGCAGCACAGATACGCAGTATTTT.

This clonotype came up once. The genes are TRBV6-5 and TRBJ1-6; possible D gene TRBD1, 6 bases. CDR1 and CDR2 from the germline V gene are MNHEY and SVGAGI. V lost 6 bases and J lost 5, with 11 bases in between. The CDR3 is made up of 14 amino acids. The CDR3 coding sequence is TGTGCCAGCAGACTCGACAGGAATAATTCACCCCTCCACTTT. Protein sequence: CASRLDRNNSPLHF.

The chain combines TRBV7-2 with TRBJ2-3, with TRBD2 matching 8 bases. Germline assignment: CDR1 SGHTA and CDR2 FQGNSA. The V segment lost 5 bases and the J segment 4 bases; nucleotides outside the gene matches: 8. This CDR3 comprises 15 residues. CDR3 in amino acids: CASSLTSGGADTQYF. CDR3 DNA: TGTGCCAGCAGCCTAACTAGCGGAGGAGCAGATACGCAGTATTTT.

There are a few counts of this clonotype. J is TRBJ2-1 and V is TRBV14; D may be TRBD2 (7 bases). This CDR3 has 19 residues. CDR1 and CDR2 (germline): SGHDN, FVKESK. Trimming pared 6 bases from V and 8 bases from J, leaving 32 bases between. The CDR3 protein is CASRGPTGSAGKLGHEQFF. The CDR3 region has the DNA TGTGCCAGCAGAGGCCCCACAGGGTCAGCGGGAAAGTTGGGGCATGAGCAGTTCTTC. Based on the CDR3 plus reference TRBV14 and TRBJ2-1, the full variable domain is EAGVTQFPSHSVIEKGQTVTLRCDPISGHDNLYWYRRVMGKEIKFLLHFVKESKQDESGMPNNRFLAERTGGTYSTLKVQPAELEDSGVYFCASRGPTGSAGKLGHEQFFGPGTRLTVL.

The rearrangement joins TRBV20-1 to TRBJ2-5; the D gene is possibly TRBD2 (6 bases). V lost 0 bases to trimming and J lost 5 bases, with 19 bases between them. The CDR3 totals 16 residues. CDR1 is DFQATT and CDR2 is SNEGSKA in the germline V gene (reference sequence). CDR3 protein: CSARDIGAKRGETQYF. DNA of the CDR3: TGCAGTGCTAGAGATATCGGGGCCAAACGGGGGGAGACCCAGTACTTC.

The chain joins TRBV5-1 to TRBJ2-4; 9 bases are shared with TRBD2. TRBJ2-7 matches the DNA end more closely, so the J call is doubtful. Germline values: CDR1 SGHRS, CDR2 YFSETQ. The CDR3 contains 19 residues. As DNA, the CDR3 is TGCGCCAGCAGCTTGTCAGTAGCGGGAGCCCTATCGTCAGTGTACGAGCAGTACTTC. This translates into CASSLSVAGALSSVYEQYF.

This chain connects TRBV9 to TRBJ2-1; 11 bases align to TRBD2. The V and J ends lost 0 bases and 6 bases, in that order; junction bases with no gene match: 14. This CDR3 has 19 residues. The germline V gene encodes CDR1 SGDLS and CDR2 YYNGEE. CDR3 sequence (DNA): TGTGCCAGCAGCGTAGTGGGGACTAGCGGATGGGGAAGGAGCAATGAGCAGTTCTTC. Translation: CASSVVGTSGWGRSNEQFF.

The V call is TRBV7-2, the J call TRBJ2-3, with D maybe TRBD1 (6 bases). There are 15 residues in the CDR3. With 4 bases removed from V and 0 bases from J, the gap between germline ends came to 11 bases. Germline CDR1 and CDR2: SGHTA and FQGNSA. In DNA form, the CDR3 reads TGTGCCAGCAGCTCACAGGGACGGAGCACAGATACGCAGTATTTT. Protein sequence: CASSSQGRSTDTQYF. The variable domain in full, completed from reference TRBV7-2 and TRBJ2-3, reads GAGVSQSPSNKVTEKGKDVELRCDPISGHTALYWYRQSLGQGLEFLIYFQGNSAPDKSGLPSDRFSAERTGGSVSTLTIQRTQQEDSAVYLCASSSQGRSTDTQYFGPGTRLTVL.

The chain employs TRBV29-1 and TRBJ2-3; tentatively, D is TRBD2 (6 bases). The CDR3 spans 11 residues. Germline-derived CDR1 and CDR2 are SQVTM and ANQGSEA. The V end was cut by 7 bases, the J end by 2 bases, with 7 bases between. The CDR3 DNA reads TGCAGCGGGACTACCACAGATACGCAGTATTTT. Its protein product is CSGTTTDTQYF.

V usage is TRBV10-3 and J usage is TRBJ1-1; 11 bases match TRBD1. Per germline, CDR1 ENHRY and CDR2 SYGVKD. The trim removed 3 bases at V and 11 bases at J, leaving 11 bases unmatched. This CDR3 is built from 15 residues. Here the CDR3 DNA reads TGTGCCATCAGTGACCCCGGACAGGGGGCATTTTTGGCTTTCTTT. Translating it yields CAISDPGQGAFLAFF.

The sample holds a few counts of this clonotype. V and J are TRBV12-3 or TRBV12-4 and TRBJ1-2; the D is unclear. V lost 0 bases, J lost 2 bases, and 7 bases lay in between. The CDR3 runs to 14 residues. The CDR3 DNA is TGTGCCAGCAGTTTAGCAGGCCAGAACTATGGCTACACCTTC. It yields the protein CASSLAGQNYGYTF.

In its sample, this clonotype was seen a few times. This chain links TRBV12-5 with TRBJ2-1; D is tentatively TRBD1 or TRBD2 (5 bases each). Germline CDR1 and CDR2: LGHNT and FRNRAP. V was cut by 7 bases and J by 6 bases, with 16 bases left in between. The CDR3 loop spans 14 amino acids. The CDR3 protein is CASVRDPPTNEQFF. CDR3 in DNA: TGTGCTAGTGTTCGGGACCCACCTACCAATGAGCAGTTCTTC.

The CDR3 is CASSRAVGDNQPQHF. CDR3 sequence (DNA): TGTGCCAGCAGCCGGGCTGTAGGGGACAATCAGCCCCAGCATTTT. The V call is TRBV7-9, the J call TRBJ1-5; tentative D call: TRBD1 (5 bases). V shed 5 bases and J shed 3 bases, with 14 bases lying between them. The CDR3 covers 15 residues. In germline, CDR1 is SEHNR, CDR2 FQNEAQ (reference sequence).